The present TCR beta chain was sequenced within a study of T cell responses to AZD1222 COVID-19 vaccine (dated by TCRdb to the early 2020s). General notes on the study: AZD1222 recipients whose second dose came at about 4 weeks and those whose second dose came at about 12 weeks were combined into one group, since spike-specific TCR depth and breadth did not differ between the two schedules. TCR sequencing covered 230 to 250 trial participants: about 210 given two doses of AZD1222 and 26 given two doses of MenACWY control vaccine. Trial participants were enrolled by age into subgroups of 18-55, 56-69 and 70-plus years, and approximately 150, 30 and 60 TCR-sequenced participants, respectively, were included in these subgroups.

What this sample's time point label stands for: baseline before first vaccination. Vaccinee samples came from UK trials COV001 and COV002, including a single-blind randomized controlled phase 2/3 trial of AZD1222 (ChAdOx1 nCoV-19) in healthy adults. For TCRbeta chain sequencing, PBMC samples from trial participants were taken at day 0 and at day 28 after the second dose. On the study overall, not on this receptor specifically: The 56-69-year group was small, and its depth increase did not reach significance, likely because of low power. Conclusions about previously exposed vaccinees are limited, since just a handful of AZD1222 recipients were seropositive for SARS-CoV-2 at baseline. The whole spike protein was spanned by vaccine-associated CD4 TCRs, and dominant responses were seen in regions 160-218 and 743-854. Reportedly, close to half of the unique spike-specific TCRs recognized epitopes lying outside the regions that are mutated in the B.1.351 and B.1.1.7 variants. A significant rise in spike-specific TCR breadth and depth was observed after two AZD1222 doses relative to day 0 and relative to MenACWY recipients. No day 14 peak-response samples were available, so repertoires were characterized only after the peak T cell response. Participants were mostly white British and included more females than males, and it was suggested by the authors that clonal diversity may have been underestimated.

For CDR1 and CDR2, the germline V gene (reference sequence) lists LNHDA and SQIVND. From the cysteine through the phenylalanine, the CDR3 covers 16 amino acids. The sequence is cut down to CDR3 DNA, 48 bases in frame from base 1. Trimming leaves V shorter by 5 bases and J shorter by 0 bases, with the junction holding 7 bases beyond the gene matches. On this clone itself: The clone's antigen remains unknown. Base qualities were left out, and no much larger clone turns up one base away.

The CDR3 regions of human TCRbeta chains were analyzed by immunosequencing. In the paper's pipeline: TCRs in the repertoires were matched against a reference library of SARS-CoV-2-specific TCRs that had been generated with the MIRA antigen-specificity platform. Breadth was defined as the fraction of unique TCRs that were SARS-CoV-2-associated, and depth was defined as the fraction of total T cells that were SARS-CoV-2-associated. Using the MIRA data, each spike-specific TCR was assigned both to the spike region to which the TCR was reactive and to a CD4 or CD8 class. Log10-transformed breadth and depth values were compared by one-way ANOVA with Sidak's multiple comparisons tests. TCRdb limited this immuneACCESS table to in-frame rearrangements with V and J called. A share of clones is missing; checked studies link under half to unresolved V genes, and the rest is unexplained. The DNA gave D and trimming, while V, J and clone size come from that table. Within this sample are about 130,000 clones, with around 94% of them counted one time only. Jointly, the top ten make up roughly 7% of the sample.

Here the sequenced sample was peripheral blood, taken on day 0 of AZD1222 vaccination. The sequence came from an adult in good health. The V and J genes are TRBV19 and TRBJ1-3, with 7 middle bases fitting TRBD1. The nucleotide sequence is given as TGTGCCAGTAGTCCACAGGGGAGATACTCTGGAAACACCATATATTTT. Its protein reads: CASSPQGRYSGNTIYF.